This TCR beta chain was identified in a study of blood T cell repertoires in COVID-19. Across the study: Sources were T cells, B-cell-depleted T cells, or PBMCs; the material itself was cDNA or gDNA.

Libraries were prepared by immunoSEQ multiplex PCR; TCRdb keeps only in-frame clonotypes and omits some of them. Counted here are about 97,000 clones, approximately 81% occurring once; the ten biggest clones make up more than 1.5%. This clone appeared once. V was clipped by 6 bases and J by 1 base, with 9 bases between them. From germline, CDR1 is MNHEY and CDR2 SVGAGI. This CDR3 is 13 amino acids long. The chain couples TRBV6-5 to TRBJ1-1; D is possibly TRBD1 (5 bases). The TCR originated in a woman in her seventies with active or convalescent COVID-19. Sequenced material: peripheral blood. The CDR3 coding sequence is TGTGCCAGCAGGGGACTCTCGAACACTGAAGCTTTCTTT. Translation gives CASRGLSNTEAFF.